These 6 T cell receptor beta chains were all obtained from the same sample, sequenced in a study of cytomegalovirus exposure and HLA in healthy donors. Amplification used 60 Vbeta primers and 13 Jbeta primers. Method: immunoSEQ multiplex PCR; TCRdb's copy keeps in-frame clones and lacks some. Of roughly 100,000 clones in the sample, 73% were seen once. The sample taken for sequencing was PBMCs. These receptors came from a man aged 40-55 years in good health and CMV-seronegative.

V is TRBV5-4 and J is TRBJ1-4, with D tentatively TRBD1 (5 bases). This CDR3 spans 15 amino acids. Trimming removed 4 bases from V and 1 base from J, with 11 bases in between. Germline V lookup: CDR1 SGHNT, CDR2 YYREEE (reference sequence). The CDR3 DNA sequence: TGTGCCAGCAGCACCCGGGGGGGAACTAATGAAAAACTGTTTTTT. This gives the protein CASSTRGGTNEKLFF.

The J gene is TRBJ2-3, the V gene TRBV4-2; no definite D call. V lost 1 base, J lost 0 bases, and 5 bases lay in between. The length of the CDR3 is 14 residues. Germline V gene sequence: CDR1 LGHNA, CDR2 YNFKEQ. The CDR3 DNA sequence: TGTGCCAGCAGCCAAGTTCCTAGCACAGATACGCAGTATTTT. Translation: CASSQVPSTDTQYF.

The V gene is TRBV28, the J gene TRBJ1-2; unclear D gene. The germline V gene encodes CDR1 MDHEN and CDR2 SYDVKM. V was trimmed by 6 bases and J by 2 bases, leaving 10 bases between them. The CDR3 has 13 amino acids. In nucleotides, the CDR3 is TGTGCCAGCAGCTCAACTTCCAACTATGGCTACACCTTC. Encoded protein: CASSSTSNYGYTF.

The chain links TRBV12-1 to TRBJ2-7; the DNA was not compared with TRBD1, the D call given in the table. TRBV12-1 is deemed a pseudogene. The CDR3 has 16 amino acids. CDR3 sequence (DNA): TGTGCCAGCAGCTTTGCCCGGGTGGTGGACAGCTACGAGCAGTACTTC. It specifies CASSFARVVDSYEQYF.

The chain employs TRBV6-4 and TRBJ2-7, with 12 bases aligning to TRBD2. Germline CDR1 and CDR2: MRHNA and SNTAGT. Trimming removed 9 bases from V and 2 bases from J; junction bases left unmatched: 5. CDR3 length: 14 residues. The DNA of the CDR3 is TGTGCCAGTCCGACTAGCGGGGGACCCTACGAGCAGTACTTC. It is translated as CASPTSGGPYEQYF.

This chain joins TRBV5-5 and TRBJ2-7, with D perhaps TRBD1 (5 bases). Germline loops: CDR1 SGHKS, CDR2 YYEKEE (reference sequence). Trimming took 2 bases from V and 1 from J, leaving 10 bases between them. This CDR3 region has 14 residues. The CDR3 nucleotides are TGTGCCAGCAGCTTCTGGACATCTTCCTACGAGCAGTACTTC. Amino acids: CASSFWTSSYEQYF.